This T cell receptor beta chain was sequenced in a study of T-cell memory formation after mild COVID-19. For this clonotype: Its target is unknown.

Using its own MiXCR run on the 5' RACE reads, TCRdb lists one record per CDR3 protein. The sample carries about 560,000 distinct CDR3 sequences, approximately 15% recorded once. Study-level findings and limits: Confirmation of SARS-CoV-2 specificity was lacking for second-wave clones peaking day 37.

Per the germline V gene, CDR1 is SGHDT and CDR2 is YYEEEE. The CDR3 covers 18 residues. Between the trimmed V and J ends, which lost 4 bases and 1 base, there was a span of 21 bases. The J gene is TRBJ1-3, the V gene TRBV5-6, with D hard to call. The sequence came from an adult woman who had mild COVID-19 (a few samples of this study predate the infection). Cell type and time point are not known. The sequenced material came from PBMCs or a T cell subset sorted from them (not recorded which). CDR3 region: CASSLMGGSIKSGNTIYF. DNA of the CDR3: TGTGCCAGCAGCCTGATGGGAGGCTCTATAAAATCTGGAAACACCATATATTTT.